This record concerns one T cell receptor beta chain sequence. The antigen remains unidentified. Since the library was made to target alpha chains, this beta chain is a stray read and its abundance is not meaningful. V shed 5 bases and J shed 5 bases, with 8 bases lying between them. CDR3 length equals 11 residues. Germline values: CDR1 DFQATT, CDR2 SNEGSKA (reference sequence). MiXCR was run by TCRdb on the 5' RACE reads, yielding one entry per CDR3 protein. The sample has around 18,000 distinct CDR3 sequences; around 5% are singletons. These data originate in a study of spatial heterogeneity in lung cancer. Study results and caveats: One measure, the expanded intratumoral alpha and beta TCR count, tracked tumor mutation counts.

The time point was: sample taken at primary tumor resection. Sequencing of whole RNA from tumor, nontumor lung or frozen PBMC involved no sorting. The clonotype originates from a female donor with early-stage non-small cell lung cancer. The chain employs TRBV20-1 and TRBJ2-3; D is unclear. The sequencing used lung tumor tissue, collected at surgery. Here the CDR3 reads CSAPMGDTQYF. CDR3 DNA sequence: TGCAGTGCTCCTATGGGAGATACGCAGTATTTT.